The 30 T cell receptor beta chains below were found in one sample sequenced in a study of cytomegalovirus exposure and HLA in healthy donors. Both 60 Vbeta primers and 13 Jbeta primers went into the PCR. Data came from immunoSEQ multiplex PCR; TCRdb stores just in-frame clones and leaves some out. The table counts 220,000 or so clones; 1.1% lies in the top ten. The sequencing sample was made of PBMCs. Receptor source: a girl aged 2-10 years in good health and CMV-seropositive.

V usage is TRBV7-3 and J usage is TRBJ2-3; TRBD1 agrees at 9 bases. The CDR3 consists of 14 residues. Germline V lookup: CDR1 SGHTA, CDR2 FQGTGA. V trimming: 5 bases; J trimming: 13 bases; junction bases outside the gene matches: 13. The CDR3 nucleotides are TGTGCCAGCAGCCCAGAGGTTGGGGACAGGGATAAGTATTTT. Protein product: CASSPEVGDRDKYF.

Notes on this clone: One end of the junction varies from germline; a read error may be responsible. This chain links TRBV20-1 with TRBJ1-4; D gene ambiguous. There are 10 residues in the CDR3. Germline V CDR1 and CDR2: DFQATT, SNEGSKA (reference sequence). CDR3 protein: CSASPGPTYF. CDR3 sequence (DNA): TGCAGTGCTAGCCCCGGTCCTACGTATTTT.

The chain has TRBV5-1 and TRBJ1-2; D is perhaps TRBD1 (5 bases). V was shortened by 6 bases and J by 4 bases, with 13 bases between the two germline ends. Germline CDR1 SGHRS, CDR2 YFSETQ. The CDR3 covers 13 residues. The CDR3 region is CASTRGTGYGYTF. The CDR3, as DNA: TGCGCCAGCACAAGGGGCACGGGCTATGGCTACACCTTC.

V and J are TRBV7-6 and TRBJ2-3, with TRBD1 identical over 8 bases. The CDR3 has 16 amino acids. Per germline, CDR1 SGHVS and CDR2 FNYEAQ. The ends lost 3 bases at V and 2 bases at J; junction bases unmatched: 7. The CDR3 DNA reads TGTGCCAGCAGCTTCCGCGGGCAGGGGGCCACAGATACGCAGTATTTT. The encoded protein is CASSFRGQGATDTQYF.

The J gene is TRBJ1-5, the V gene TRBV30; D is unclear. From germline, CDR1 is GTSNPN and CDR2 SVGIG (reference sequence). Trimming left V 0 bases short and J 5 bases short, with 8 bases between. This CDR3 is built from 13 residues. Written as DNA, the CDR3 is TGTGCCTGGAGTGTTTTCGGGGATCAGCCCCAGCATTTT. As protein: CAWSVFGDQPQHF.

The chain links TRBV28 to TRBJ1-1; 7 bases map to TRBD1. The junction had 5 bases not matched to a gene; V was cut back by 6 bases and J by 4 bases. Germline CDR1 reads MDHEN; CDR2 reads SYDVKM. This CDR3 is 13 amino acids long. The CDR3 region is CASSHPGGTEAFF. DNA of the CDR3: TGTGCCAGCAGCCACCCAGGGGGCACTGAAGCTTTCTTT.

The V and J genes are TRBV7-8 and TRBJ1-2, with 7 nucleotides matching TRBD1. V was pared by 5 bases and J by 13 bases, with 10 bases of the junction left unmatched. The CDR3 runs 12 residues. The germline gives CDR1 SGHVS, CDR2 FQNEAQ. DNA of the CDR3: TGTGCCAGCAGCCCGGGGACAGTTAATTCCACCTTC. It codes for CASSPGTVNSTF.

The gene calls are TRBV13 and TRBJ1-1; 8 nucleotides line up with TRBD1. Trimming took 5 bases from V and 5 from J; bases not matched to a gene: 4. Germline-derived CDR1 and CDR2 are PRHDT and FYEKMQ (reference sequence). This CDR3 is 13 amino acids long. DNA of the CDR3: TGTGCCAGCAGCGGGGACAGGCTGACTGAAGCTTTCTTT. Protein sequence: CASSGDRLTEAFF. Full variable domain (outside the CDR3, taken from reference TRBV13 and TRBJ1-1): AAGVIQSPRHLIKEKRETATLKCYPIPRHDTVYWYQQGPGQDPQFLISFYEKMQSDKGSIPDRFSAQQFSDYHSELNMSSLELGDSALYFCASSGDRLTEAFFGQGTRLTVV.

The V call is TRBV19, the J call TRBJ1-3; 7 nucleotides match TRBD1. This CDR3 is 15 amino acids long. V lost 7 bases and J lost 1; bases outside the gene matches: 7. The germline CDR1 and CDR2 sequences are LNHDA and SQIVND (reference sequence). In nucleotides, the CDR3 is TGTGCCAGTATCCGGGACAGACAATCTGGAAACACCATATATTTT. This translates into CASIRDRQSGNTIYF.

The chain has TRBV6-5 and TRBJ2-7, with 8 positions matching TRBD2. V gave up 6 bases and J gave up 2 bases; unmatched junction bases: 3. CDR3 size: 13 residues. The germline gives CDR1 MNHEY, CDR2 SVGAGI. Written as DNA, the CDR3 is TGTGCCAGCAGAGGGCGGGGGGCCTACGAGCAGTACTTC. Translating it yields CASRGRGAYEQYF.

The J gene is TRBJ1-3, the V gene TRBV5-6, with 7 bases identical to TRBD1. Looked up from germline, CDR1 is SGHDT and CDR2 is YYEEEE. The CDR3 runs to 15 residues. V shed 1 base, J shed 2 bases, and the junction held 3 bases outside the gene matches. CDR3 region: CASSLTGATGNTIYF. The CDR3 DNA reads TGTGCCAGCAGCTTGACAGGGGCTACTGGAAACACCATATATTTT.

In regard to this clone: In the same sample, other DNA sequences code for this CDR3. The J gene is TRBJ1-5, the V gene TRBV28; the D is unclear. Germline values: CDR1 MDHEN, CDR2 SYDVKM. The germline V and J ends were trimmed by 6 bases and 4 bases, with 4 bases remaining between them. CDR3 size: 11 residues. The CDR3 DNA sequence: TGTGCCAGCAGCCAAAATCAGCCCCAGCATTTT. Protein sequence: CASSQNQPQHF.

Comments on this clone: Mismatch with germline at one junction end may stem from a read error. The chain has TRBV5-1 and TRBJ1-4; D may be TRBD1 (6 bases). The V gene's germline CDR1 is SGHRS and CDR2 YFSETQ. This CDR3 has 15 residues. The CDR3 DNA reads as TGCGCCGGCAGCTTGGAGGGGGGGCTAGGTGAAAAACTGTTTTTT. It specifies CAGSLEGGLGEKLFF.

The rearrangement joins TRBV7-6 to TRBJ2-7, with a weak D call TRBD1 (5 bases). There are 14 residues in the CDR3. The V gene lost 1 base and the J gene lost 1 base, with 8 bases spanning the gap. The V gene's germline CDR1 is SGHVS and CDR2 FNYEAQ. The CDR3 is CASSLVTASYEQYF. Here the CDR3 DNA reads TGTGCCAGCAGCTTAGTGACAGCATCCTACGAGCAGTACTTC.

The rearrangement joins TRBV28 to TRBJ1-2; tentatively, D is TRBD1 (5 bases). The V end was cut by 4 bases, the J end by 4 bases, with 13 bases between. Germline values: CDR1 MDHEN, CDR2 SYDVKM. The CDR3 contains 14 residues. The CDR3 coding sequence is TGTGCCAGCAGTTCGGCAGGGTCTCCCTATGGCTACACCTTC. It encodes CASSSAGSPYGYTF.

In DNA form, the CDR3 reads TGTGCCAGCGGGCCGGGACTAGCGGGAGGGCCGGGCAATGAGCAGTTCTTC. It specifies CASGPGLAGGPGNEQFF. This sequence joins TRBV27 and TRBJ2-1, with TRBD2 identical over 16 bases. The CDR3 loop spans 17 amino acids. CDR1 and CDR2 (germline): MNHEY, SMNVEV (reference sequence). Unmatched junction bases numbered 10, after V lost 8 bases and J lost 6 bases.

This chain joins TRBV29-1 and TRBJ2-5; D might be TRBD2 (5 bases). CDR1 SQVTM and CDR2 ANQGSEA come from the germline V gene. The CDR3 has 14 amino acids. V lost 6 bases and J 5 bases, leaving 19 bases between the germline ends. DNA of the CDR3: TGCAGCGTCGCTAGACTAAAACGAGGGGAGACCCAGTACTTC. Protein product: CSVARLKRGETQYF.

The J gene is TRBJ2-7, the V gene TRBV4-1; maybe TRBD2 (5 bases). Germline V gene lookup returns CDR1 MGHRA and CDR2 YSYEKL. This CDR3 is built from 14 residues. Between the trimmed V and J ends, which lost 0 bases and 3 bases, there was a span of 9 bases. DNA of the CDR3: TGCGCCAGCAGCCAAGAGAAGGAGGACTACGAGCAGTACTTC. The encoded protein is CASSQEKEDYEQYF.

V and J are TRBV6-6 and TRBJ1-1, with 8 bases identical to TRBD1. V shed 2 bases, J shed 4 bases, and the junction held 3 bases outside the gene matches. The germline V gene has CDR1 MNHNY and CDR2 SVGAGI (reference sequence). This CDR3 is built from 14 residues. CDR3 region: CASSYTTGGTEAFF. The CDR3 nucleotides read TGTGCCAGCAGTTACACTACAGGGGGCACTGAAGCTTTCTTT.

CDR3 DNA sequence: TGTGCCAGCAGCGTAGGGACCAAAACAGGGGCGCTAAACACTGAAGCTTTCTTT. Its protein product is CASSVGTKTGALNTEAFF. The rearrangement uses TRBV9 and TRBJ1-1; 7 positions match TRBD1. Germline CDR1 reads SGDLS; CDR2 reads YYNGEE. J was trimmed by 2 bases and V by 0 bases; bases with no gene match: 13. The CDR3 spans 18 residues.

This chain links TRBV27 with TRBJ2-7, with D maybe TRBD1 (6 bases). This CDR3 contains 15 residues. The V gene lost 6 bases and the J gene lost 3 bases, with 18 bases spanning the gap. The germline V gene has CDR1 MNHEY and CDR2 SMNVEV (reference sequence). The CDR3 loop is CASSPRTVPGYEQYF. The CDR3 DNA sequence: TGTGCCAGCAGCCCACGGACAGTACCGGGCTACGAGCAGTACTTC.

CDR3 sequence: CASSEALDRDQPQHF. The CDR3 DNA is TGTGCCAGCAGTGAAGCGCTCGACAGGGATCAGCCCCAGCATTTT. J is TRBJ1-5 and V is TRBV6-1; 7 nucleotides match TRBD1. The V and J ends lost 0 bases and 5 bases, in that order; junction bases with no gene match: 4. This CDR3 contains 15 residues. Germline CDR1 is MNHNS and CDR2 is SASEGT.

The chain has TRBV28 and TRBJ2-7; TRBD1 matches at 10 bases. V dropped 5 bases and J dropped 3; count of bases not matched to a gene: 16. Germline lookup yields CDR1 MDHEN and CDR2 SYDVKM. CDR3 length equals 18 residues. The CDR3 nucleotides are TGTGCCAGCAGTCCTAACCCGGGACAGGGGACATTCGGCTACGAGCAGTACTTC. Translating it yields CASSPNPGQGTFGYEQYF.

V is TRBV5-4 and J is TRBJ1-4, with TRBD1 matching over 9 bases. The CDR3 loop spans 18 amino acids. In germline, CDR1 is SGHNT, CDR2 YYREEE (reference sequence). J lost 2 bases, V lost 4 bases, and 12 bases had no gene match. CDR3 protein: CASSPGTGWVSTNEKLFF. The CDR3 nucleotides are TGTGCCAGCAGCCCCGGGACAGGGTGGGTCTCGACTAATGAAAAACTGTTTTTT.

The chain links TRBV11-2 to TRBJ1-3; 9 bases agree with TRBD1. V lost 3 bases, J lost 0 bases, and 3 bases stayed unmatched. The CDR3 spans 16 residues. Germline V gene data show CDR1 as SGHAT and CDR2 as FQNNGV. This CDR3 reads CASSLTGGHSGNTIYF. The CDR3 bases are TGTGCCAGCAGCTTGACAGGGGGGCACTCTGGAAACACCATATATTTT.

The chain is built from TRBV2 and TRBJ2-3, with D possibly TRBD2 on 7 matching bases. There are 16 residues in the CDR3. In germline, CDR1 is SNHLY, CDR2 FYNNEI. The V end was cut by 3 bases, the J end by 6 bases, with 19 bases between. The CDR3 is CASSEEGGPAGDTQYF. The DNA for the CDR3 is TGTGCCAGCAGTGAGGAGGGGGGGCCCGCCGGGGATACGCAGTATTTT.

V is TRBV5-1 and J is TRBJ1-1; 10 bases line up with TRBD1. Losses at the gene ends were 4 bases for V and 5 bases for J; bases not matched to a gene: 8. From germline, CDR1 is SGHRS and CDR2 YFSETQ. The CDR3 extends over 15 amino acids. CDR3 sequence reads: CASSIAGQGLTEAFF. The CDR3 region has the DNA TGCGCCAGCAGCATAGCGGGACAGGGGTTAACTGAAGCTTTCTTT.

Of note for this clone: Other DNA sequences of this sample code for an identical CDR3. V and J are TRBV14 and TRBJ2-7; 9 nucleotides align to TRBD2. Germline loops: CDR1 SGHDN, CDR2 FVKESK. The CDR3 totals 14 residues. V shed 3 bases, J shed 4 bases, and the junction held 4 bases outside the gene matches. The CDR3, as DNA: TGTGCCAGCAGCCAGGGGCTAGCGGGGTACGAGCAGTACTTC. Encoded protein: CASSQGLAGYEQYF.

This chain joins TRBV11-3 and TRBJ2-1, with D possibly being TRBD1 (5 bases). Germline V gene data show CDR1 as SGHNT and CDR2 as YENEEA. Trimming shortened V by 1 base and J by 10 bases, and 8 bases separated the two germline ends. This CDR3 comprises 12 residues. CDR3 in DNA: TGTGCCAGCAGCTTAGGGGGCACAGAGCAGTTCTTC. This gives the protein CASSLGGTEQFF. Based on the CDR3 plus reference TRBV11-3 and TRBJ2-1, the full variable domain is EAGVVQSPRYKIIEKKQPVAFWCNPISGHNTLYWYLQNLGQGPELLIRYENEEAVDDSQLPKDRFSAERLKGVDSTLKIQPAELGDSAVYLCASSLGGTEQFFGPGTRLTVL.

The V gene is TRBV15, the J gene TRBJ2-1, with D perhaps matching TRBD1 (6 bases). V shed 0 bases and J shed 5 bases, with 8 bases lying between them. Germline-derived CDR1 and CDR2 are LNHNV and YYDKDF (reference sequence). This CDR3 has 14 amino acids. The DNA for the CDR3 is TGTGCCACCAGCAGAGAGGACAGAAACAATGAGCAGTTCTTC. It codes for CATSREDRNNEQFF.